The 2 T cell receptor beta chains reported below all come from one sample, sequenced in a study of human T cells and chemical hapten exposure. Time point denoted: patch test 2, 6 weeks after DPC sensitization. Documented treatment: therapeutic diphenylcyclopropenone sensitization with weekly scalp DPC. From the RACE reads, TCRdb called clonotypes with MiXCR, one entry per CDR3 protein. Here the sample spans approximately 25,000 distinct CDR3 sequences, 7.5% to 10% being singletons. The material was whole blood, obtained in connection with sensitization to the hapten diphenylcyclopropenone (DPC). The receptors were gathered from a man between 25 and 39 years old with alopecia areata. Some clones in this sample may be carry-over from other donors' samples.

This clonotype came up a few times. This chain uses TRBV3-1 with TRBJ2-1; a possible D gene is TRBD1 (6 bases). The V and J ends lost 1 base and 9 bases respectively, with 7 bases between them. The CDR3 consists of 12 residues. CDR1 LGHDT and CDR2 YNNKEL come from the germline V gene (reference sequence). The chain's CDR3 is CASSQGGREQFF. The CDR3 nucleotides are TGTGCCAGCAGCCAAGGGGGGCGTGAGCAGTTCTTC.

This clonotype was recorded at least ten times. The chain combines TRBV29-1 with TRBJ1-2, with D tentatively TRBD1 (6 bases). V lost 7 bases and J lost 1, with 10 bases in between. Germline V lookup: CDR1 SQVTM, CDR2 ANQGSEA. The CDR3 consists of 12 residues. Written as DNA, the CDR3 is TGCAGCGACATGGACAGTAACTATGGCTACACCTTC. It encodes CSDMDSNYGYTF. Drawing the rest from reference TRBV29-1 and TRBJ1-2, the complete variable domain is SAVISQKPSRDICQRGTSLTIQCQVDSQVTMMFWYRQQPGQSLTLIATANQGSEATYESGFVIDKFPISRPNLTFSTLTVSNMSPEDSSIYLCSDMDSNYGYTFGSGTRLTVV.